What follows are 10 T cell receptor beta chains derived from one specimen sequenced in a study of T cell responses to AZD1222 COVID-19 vaccine. Generated by immunoSEQ multiplex PCR, the TCRdb table keeps only in-frame clones and is missing some. This table has roughly 180,000 clones, almost 95% appearing once. This specimen was peripheral blood, taken on day 0 of AZD1222 vaccination. The receptors were gathered from an adult in good health.

V is TRBV11-2 and J is TRBJ2-1; D uncertain. Trimming cost V 2 bases and J 15 bases, with 14 bases left between them. Germline loops: CDR1 SGHAT, CDR2 FQNNGV. This CDR3 is 12 amino acids long. CDR3 in DNA: TGTGCCAGCAGCTTATCCCTTAACGTAGCGTTCTTC. As protein: CASSLSLNVAFF.

The chain uses TRBV5-1 and TRBJ2-1; possible D gene TRBD1, 5 bases. V shed 2 bases and J shed 7 bases, with 7 bases lying between them. Germline V gives CDR1 SGHRS, CDR2 YFSETQ. The CDR3 has 12 residues. CDR3 loop: CASSFQGNEQFF. CDR3 bases: TGCGCCAGCAGCTTCCAGGGAAATGAGCAGTTCTTC. Using reference TRBV5-1 and TRBJ2-1 for the parts outside the CDR3, the full variable domain is KAGVTQTPRYLIKTRGQQVTLSCSPISGHRSVSWYQQTPGQGLQFLFEYFSETQRNKGNFPGRFSGRQFSNSRSEMNVSTLELGDSALYLCASSFQGNEQFFGPGTRLTVL.

This chain links TRBV15 with TRBJ1-3; D is unresolved. The V end was cut by 0 bases, the J end by 0 bases, with 12 bases between. The germline CDR1 and CDR2 sequences are LNHNV and YYDKDF (reference sequence). The CDR3 spans 17 residues. The CDR3 DNA is TGTGCCACCAGCAGAGATGCCGTTCAGTCCTCTGGAAACACCATATATTTT. Residues: CATSRDAVQSSGNTIYF.

V usage is TRBV30 and J usage is TRBJ1-1; D not resolved. V was shortened by 2 bases and J by 0 bases, with 7 bases between the two germline ends. Germline V gene sequence: CDR1 GTSNPN, CDR2 SVGIG (reference sequence). CDR3 size: 13 residues. CDR3 protein: CAWSPLLNTEAFF. DNA for the CDR3: TGTGCCTGGAGTCCCCTTCTGAACACTGAAGCTTTCTTT.

This sequence joins TRBV7-9 and TRBJ2-7; 11 nucleotides line up with TRBD2. After removal of 4 bases from V and 4 bases from J, the junction contained 6 bases not matched to a gene. The length of the CDR3 is 15 residues. Germline CDR1 reads SEHNR; CDR2 reads FQNEAQ (reference sequence). CDR3: CASSSAASGRYEQYF. For the CDR3, the DNA is TGTGCCAGCAGCTCGGCGGCTAGCGGGAGGTACGAGCAGTACTTC.

The chain uses TRBV6-1 and TRBJ2-1; perhaps TRBD2 as D (6 bases). CDR1 and CDR2 (germline): MNHNS, SASEGT. V was trimmed by 2 bases and J by 6 bases, leaving 14 bases between them. The CDR3 consists of 15 residues. CDR3 DNA: TGTGCCAGCAGTGAACTTCAAGGAGGGTTCAATGAGCAGTTCTTC. It codes for CASSELQGGFNEQFF.

The rearrangement links TRBV9 to TRBJ2-2, with 9 nucleotides matching TRBD1. The germline V gene encodes CDR1 SGDLS and CDR2 YYNGEE. The CDR3 totals 14 residues. Unmatched junction bases numbered 4, after V lost 3 bases and J lost 7 bases. The CDR3 DNA is TGTGCCAGCAGCGAAGCGGGACAGGGCGGGGAGCTGTTTTTT. Translating gives CASSEAGQGGELFF.

This chain uses TRBV7-2 with TRBJ2-5; no definite D call. With 5 bases removed from V and 5 bases from J, the gap between germline ends came to 12 bases. The germline V gene has CDR1 SGHTA and CDR2 FQGNSA. The CDR3 consists of 13 residues. This chain's CDR3 is CASSPRPPETQYF. Here the CDR3 DNA reads TGTGCCAGCAGCCCCAGACCCCCCGAGACCCAGTACTTC.

The chain recombines TRBV6-1 with TRBJ1-5; 7 nucleotides align to TRBD1. CDR3 length: 20 amino acids. V lost 2 bases to trimming and J lost 5 bases; unmatched junction nucleotides: 21. The germline CDR1 and CDR2 sequences are MNHNS and SASEGT. The CDR3 region is CASSELTGDAGGVGDQPQHF. In DNA, the CDR3 is TGTGCCAGCAGTGAATTAACAGGGGACGCCGGAGGAGTGGGCGATCAGCCCCAGCATTTT.

The chain has TRBV6-5 and TRBJ1-1, with TRBD1 identical over 8 bases. J gave up 5 bases and V 6 bases, and 5 bases lay outside the gene matches. The CDR3 covers 13 residues. Germline lookup yields CDR1 MNHEY and CDR2 SVGAGI. The CDR3, as DNA: TGTGCCAGCAGAACAGGGGGTGGGACTGAAGCTTTCTTT. Translation gives CASRTGGGTEAFF.